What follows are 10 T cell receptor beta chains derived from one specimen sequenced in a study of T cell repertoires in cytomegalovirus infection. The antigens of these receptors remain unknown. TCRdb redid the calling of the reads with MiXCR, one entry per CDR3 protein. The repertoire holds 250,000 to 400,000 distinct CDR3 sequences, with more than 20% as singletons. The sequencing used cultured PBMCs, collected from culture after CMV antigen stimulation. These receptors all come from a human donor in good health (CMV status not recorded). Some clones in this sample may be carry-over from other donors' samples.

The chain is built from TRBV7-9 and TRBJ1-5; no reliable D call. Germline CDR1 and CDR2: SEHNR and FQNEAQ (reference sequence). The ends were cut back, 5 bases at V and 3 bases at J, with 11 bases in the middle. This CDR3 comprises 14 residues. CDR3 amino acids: CASSGGLTNQPQHF. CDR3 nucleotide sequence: TGTGCCAGCAGCGGTGGACTCACCAATCAGCCCCAGCATTTT.

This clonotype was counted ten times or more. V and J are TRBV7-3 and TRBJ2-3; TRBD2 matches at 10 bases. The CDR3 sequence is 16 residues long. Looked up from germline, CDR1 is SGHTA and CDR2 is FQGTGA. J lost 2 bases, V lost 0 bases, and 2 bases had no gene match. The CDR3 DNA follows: TGTGCCAGCAGCTTAACTAGCGGGAGGTCCACAGATACGCAGTATTTT. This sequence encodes CASSLTSGRSTDTQYF.

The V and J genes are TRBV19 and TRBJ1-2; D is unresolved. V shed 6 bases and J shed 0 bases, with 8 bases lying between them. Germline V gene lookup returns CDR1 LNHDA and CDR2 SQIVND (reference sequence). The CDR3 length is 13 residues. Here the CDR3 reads CASSPPANYGYTF. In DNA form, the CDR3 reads TGTGCCAGTAGCCCCCCCGCTAACTATGGCTACACCTTC.

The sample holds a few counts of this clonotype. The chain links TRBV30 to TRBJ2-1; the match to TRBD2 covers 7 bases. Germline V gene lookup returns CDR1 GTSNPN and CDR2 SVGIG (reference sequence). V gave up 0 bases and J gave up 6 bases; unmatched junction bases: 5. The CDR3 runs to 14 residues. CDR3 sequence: CAWSVRDYPNEQFF. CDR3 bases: TGTGCCTGGAGTGTGCGGGACTACCCCAATGAGCAGTTCTTC.

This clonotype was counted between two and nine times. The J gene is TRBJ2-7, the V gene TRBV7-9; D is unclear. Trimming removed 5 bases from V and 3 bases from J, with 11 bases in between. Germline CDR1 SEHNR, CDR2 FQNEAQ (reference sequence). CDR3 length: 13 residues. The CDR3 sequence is CASSVKGSYEQYV. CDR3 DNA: TGTGCCAGCAGCGTCAAAGGTAGCTACGAGCAGTACGTC.

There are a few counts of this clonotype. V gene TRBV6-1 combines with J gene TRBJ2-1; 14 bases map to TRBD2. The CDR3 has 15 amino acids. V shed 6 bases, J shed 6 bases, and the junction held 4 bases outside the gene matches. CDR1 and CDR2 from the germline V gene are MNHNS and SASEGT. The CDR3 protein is CASRSGLAGANEQFF. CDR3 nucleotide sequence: TGTGCCAGCAGATCGGGACTAGCGGGGGCCAATGAGCAGTTCTTC.

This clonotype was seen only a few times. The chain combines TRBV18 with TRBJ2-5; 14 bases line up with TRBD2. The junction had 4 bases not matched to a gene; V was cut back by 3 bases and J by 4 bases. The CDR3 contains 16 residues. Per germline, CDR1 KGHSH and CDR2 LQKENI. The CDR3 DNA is TGTGCCAGCTCACCCTTCGGACTAGCGGGAGGAGAGACCCAGTACTTC. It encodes CASSPFGLAGGETQYF.

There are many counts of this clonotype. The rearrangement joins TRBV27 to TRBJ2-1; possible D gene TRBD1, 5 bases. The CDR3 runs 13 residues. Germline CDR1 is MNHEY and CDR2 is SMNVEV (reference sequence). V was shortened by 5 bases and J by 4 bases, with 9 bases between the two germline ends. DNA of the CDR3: TGTGCCAGCAGTCAAGGGGATTACAATGAGCAGTTCTTC. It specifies CASSQGDYNEQFF.

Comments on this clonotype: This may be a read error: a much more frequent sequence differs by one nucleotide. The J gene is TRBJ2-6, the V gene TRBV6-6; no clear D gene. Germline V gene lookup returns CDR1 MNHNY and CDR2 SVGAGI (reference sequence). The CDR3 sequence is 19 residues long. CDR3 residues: CARSYSGSPLHSGANVLTF. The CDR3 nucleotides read TGTGCCAGGAGTTACTCTGGCAGCCCCTTACACTCTGGGGCCAACGTCCTGACTTTC.

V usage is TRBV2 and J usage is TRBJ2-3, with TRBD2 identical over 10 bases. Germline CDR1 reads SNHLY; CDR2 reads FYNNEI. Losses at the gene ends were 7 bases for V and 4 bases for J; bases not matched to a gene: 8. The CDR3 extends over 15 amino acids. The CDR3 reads CASNDGLAGADTQYF. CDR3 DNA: TGTGCCAGCAACGACGGGCTAGCGGGAGCAGATACGCAGTATTTT. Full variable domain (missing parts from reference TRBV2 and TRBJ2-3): EPEVTQTPSHQVTQMGQEVILRCVPISNHLYFYWYRQILGQKVEFLVSFYNNEISEKSEIFDDQFSVERPDGSNFTLKIRSTKLEDSAMYFCASNDGLAGADTQYFGPGTRLTVL.